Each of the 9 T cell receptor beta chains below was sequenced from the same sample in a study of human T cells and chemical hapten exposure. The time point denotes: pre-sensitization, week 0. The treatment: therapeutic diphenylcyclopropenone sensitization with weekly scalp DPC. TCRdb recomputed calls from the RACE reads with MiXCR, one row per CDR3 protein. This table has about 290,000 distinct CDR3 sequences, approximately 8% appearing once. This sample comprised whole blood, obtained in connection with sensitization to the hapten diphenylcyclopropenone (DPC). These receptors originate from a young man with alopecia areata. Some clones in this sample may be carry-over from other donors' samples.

CDR3 in DNA: TGTGCCAGCAGCCGCCATGGGACAGCAGCTAACTATGGCTACACCTTC. Translation: CASSRHGTAANYGYTF. The chain combines TRBV14 with TRBJ1-2; 7 positions match TRBD1. After removal of 4 bases from V and 0 bases from J, the junction contained 8 bases not matched to a gene. The CDR3 is made up of 16 amino acids. Germline loops: CDR1 SGHDN, CDR2 FVKESK.

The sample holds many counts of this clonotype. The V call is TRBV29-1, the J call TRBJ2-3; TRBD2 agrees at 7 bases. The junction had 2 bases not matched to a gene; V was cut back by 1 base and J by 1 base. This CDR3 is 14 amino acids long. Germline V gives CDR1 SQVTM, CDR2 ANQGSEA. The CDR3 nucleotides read TGCAGCGTTGAAGGGGGGAGGGGCACAGATACGCAGTATTTT. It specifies CSVEGGRGTDTQYF.

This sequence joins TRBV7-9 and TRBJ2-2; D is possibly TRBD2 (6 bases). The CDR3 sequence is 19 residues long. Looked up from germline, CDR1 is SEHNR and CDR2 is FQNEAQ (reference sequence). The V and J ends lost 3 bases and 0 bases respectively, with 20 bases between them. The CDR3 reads CASSFPRGLYVSNTGELFF. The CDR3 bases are TGTGCCAGCAGCTTCCCTCGGGGACTTTATGTTTCGAACACCGGGGAGCTGTTTTTT.

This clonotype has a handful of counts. CDR3 DNA sequence: TGTGCCAGCAGCTTGATGGGTGAGCAGTTCTTC. This translates into CASSLMGEQFF. This chain links TRBV11-2 with TRBJ2-1; D is ambiguous. CDR1 and CDR2 from the germline V gene are SGHAT and FQNNGV. The V end was cut by 3 bases, the J end by 9 bases, with 6 bases between. CDR3 length equals 11 residues.

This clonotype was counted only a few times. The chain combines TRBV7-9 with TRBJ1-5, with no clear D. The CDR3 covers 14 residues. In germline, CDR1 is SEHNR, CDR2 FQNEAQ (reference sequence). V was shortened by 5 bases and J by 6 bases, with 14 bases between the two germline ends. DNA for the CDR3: TGTGCCAGCAGCCCAACCGGGGTGGCTCAGCCCCAGCATTTT. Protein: CASSPTGVAQPQHF.

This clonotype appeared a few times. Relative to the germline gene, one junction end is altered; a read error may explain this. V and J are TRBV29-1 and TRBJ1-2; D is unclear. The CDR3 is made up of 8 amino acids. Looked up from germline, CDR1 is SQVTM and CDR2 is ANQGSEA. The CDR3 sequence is CSVTAGSF. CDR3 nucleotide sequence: TGCAGCGTTACTGCGGGAAGCTTC.

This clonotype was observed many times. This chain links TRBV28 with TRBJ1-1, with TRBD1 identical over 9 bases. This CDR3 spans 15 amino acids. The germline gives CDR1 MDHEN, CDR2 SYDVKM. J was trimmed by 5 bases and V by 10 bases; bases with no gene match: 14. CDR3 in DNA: TGTGCCACCACACTCCGGGACAGGGTAGGGACTGAAGCTTTCTTT. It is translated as CATTLRDRVGTEAFF.

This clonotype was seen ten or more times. The CDR3 sequence: CASSRGFQETQYF. The CDR3 nucleotides are TGTGCCAGCAGCAGGGGTTTCCAAGAGACCCAGTACTTC. This chain joins TRBV5-4 and TRBJ2-5, with D maybe TRBD1 (5 bases). This CDR3 has 13 amino acids. Trimming stripped 4 bases from V and 1 base from J, with 8 bases between. Germline values: CDR1 SGHNT, CDR2 YYREEE (reference sequence).

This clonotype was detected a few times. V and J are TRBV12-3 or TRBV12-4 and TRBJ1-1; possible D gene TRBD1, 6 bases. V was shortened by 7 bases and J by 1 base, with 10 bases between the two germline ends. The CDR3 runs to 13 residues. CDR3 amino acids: CASTVQGNTEAFF. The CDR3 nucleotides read TGTGCCAGCACCGTACAGGGGAACACTGAAGCTTTCTTT.